The sequence of this T cell receptor beta chain was determined in a study of response to subunit inactivated influenza vaccine. Study-wide findings and caveats: It was suggested by the authors that few new T cells are recruited by each seasonal influenza vaccination.

The CDR3 totals 14 residues. Germline V gene data show CDR1 as SGHRS and CDR2 as YFSETQ. V was cut by 1 base and J by 4 bases, with 11 bases left in between. This clonotype was detected ten times or more. Its matching antigen is unknown. TCRdb fed the RT-PCR reads into MiXCR, producing one record per CDR3 protein. The profile shows 530,000 or so distinct CDR3 sequences, less than 15% of them singletons. The sample was PBMCs from blood, taken roughly 12 days after vaccination. The genes are TRBV5-1 and TRBJ2-5, with D unclear. This sequence originates from a man over 45 who received an inactivated influenza vaccine. For the CDR3, the DNA is TGCGCCAGCAGCTTGTTCGTTACTGCAGAGACCCAGTACTTC. Translating gives CASSLFVTAETQYF.